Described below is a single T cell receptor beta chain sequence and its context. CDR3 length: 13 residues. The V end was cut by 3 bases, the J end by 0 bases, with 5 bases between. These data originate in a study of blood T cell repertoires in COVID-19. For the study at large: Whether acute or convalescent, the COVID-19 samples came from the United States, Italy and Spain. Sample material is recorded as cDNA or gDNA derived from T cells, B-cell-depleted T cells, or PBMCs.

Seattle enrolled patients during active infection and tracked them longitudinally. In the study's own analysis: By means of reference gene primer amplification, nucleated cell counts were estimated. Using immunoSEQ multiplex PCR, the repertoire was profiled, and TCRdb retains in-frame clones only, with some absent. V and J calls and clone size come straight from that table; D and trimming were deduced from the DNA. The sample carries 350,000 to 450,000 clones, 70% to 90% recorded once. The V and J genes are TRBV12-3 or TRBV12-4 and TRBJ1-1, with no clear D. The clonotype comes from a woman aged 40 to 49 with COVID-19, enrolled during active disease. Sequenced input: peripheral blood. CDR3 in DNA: TGTGCCAGCAGTTTTCAGTTGAACACTGAAGCTTTCTTT. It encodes CASSFQLNTEAFF.